This T cell receptor beta chain stems from a study of cytomegalovirus exposure and HLA in healthy donors. Findings and caveats of the study: In vitro checks showed that three CMV-associated chains really do target CMV antigens. DRB1 showed the most TCR associations and HLA-C the fewest in a later analysis, as rates varied by HLA locus.

Comments on this clone: Its antigen is not known.

The study ran its PCR with 60 Vbeta and 13 Jbeta primers. Assay used: immunoSEQ multiplex PCR; TCRdb lists only in-frame clones, some missing. This table holds 110,000 to 150,000 clones, roughly 80% found once. The source is a female donor in good health and CMV-seronegative. The source material was PBMCs.

CDR3 amino acids: CASSDPQRGFTDTQYF. The CDR3 DNA sequence: TGTGCCAGCAGCGACCCGCAGCGGGGTTTCACAGATACGCAGTATTTT. The chain uses TRBV5-6 and TRBJ2-3; 7 bases are a match to TRBD2. Per germline, CDR1 SGHDT and CDR2 YYEEEE. V lost 4 bases and J lost 2; bases outside the gene matches: 10. CDR3 length: 16 residues.